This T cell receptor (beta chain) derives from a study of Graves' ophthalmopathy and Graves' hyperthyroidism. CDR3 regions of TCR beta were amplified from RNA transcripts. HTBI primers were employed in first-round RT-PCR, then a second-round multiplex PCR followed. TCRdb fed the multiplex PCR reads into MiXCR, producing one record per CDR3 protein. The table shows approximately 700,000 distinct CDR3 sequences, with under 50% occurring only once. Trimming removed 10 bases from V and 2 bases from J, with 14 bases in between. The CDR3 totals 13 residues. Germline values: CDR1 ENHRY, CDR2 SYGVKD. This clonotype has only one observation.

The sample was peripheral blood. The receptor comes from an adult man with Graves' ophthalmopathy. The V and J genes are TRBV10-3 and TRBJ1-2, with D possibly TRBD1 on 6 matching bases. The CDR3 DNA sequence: TGTGCCAGCGGCGGGACACCGAACTATGGCTACACCTTC. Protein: CASGGTPNYGYTF.